This T cell receptor (beta chain) was found in a study of regulatory T cells in long-lasting Graves disease. For TCR beta, libraries came from iRepertoire HTBI primers and Arm-PCR of CDR3 regions. One entry per CDR3 protein, called by TCRdb with MiXCR from the multiplex PCR reads. The sample shows approximately 440,000 distinct CDR3 sequences, 15% to 20% of them seen only once. This clonotype came up many times. Time point specified: newly diagnosed GD, antithyroid drugs for less than 3 months. Scientists built the TCR library using RNA that was extracted from PBMCs. The sample also formed part of further work on T cells in Graves' hyperthyroidism and ophthalmopathy.

The material sequenced was peripheral blood mononuclear cells (PBMCs), taken at new diagnosis, from a patient treated with antithyroid drugs. This TCR was recovered from a man aged 40-49 years with Graves disease.

This CDR3 reads CASSLSGIGDPLHF. The DNA of the CDR3 is TGTGCCAGCAGTTTAAGTGGAATCGGTGACCCCCTCCACTTT. The chain recombines TRBV28 with TRBJ1-6; the D is unclear. The CDR3 sequence is 14 residues long. Trimming cost V 2 bases and J 13 bases, with 15 bases left between them. Germline lookup yields CDR1 MDHEN and CDR2 SYDVKM.